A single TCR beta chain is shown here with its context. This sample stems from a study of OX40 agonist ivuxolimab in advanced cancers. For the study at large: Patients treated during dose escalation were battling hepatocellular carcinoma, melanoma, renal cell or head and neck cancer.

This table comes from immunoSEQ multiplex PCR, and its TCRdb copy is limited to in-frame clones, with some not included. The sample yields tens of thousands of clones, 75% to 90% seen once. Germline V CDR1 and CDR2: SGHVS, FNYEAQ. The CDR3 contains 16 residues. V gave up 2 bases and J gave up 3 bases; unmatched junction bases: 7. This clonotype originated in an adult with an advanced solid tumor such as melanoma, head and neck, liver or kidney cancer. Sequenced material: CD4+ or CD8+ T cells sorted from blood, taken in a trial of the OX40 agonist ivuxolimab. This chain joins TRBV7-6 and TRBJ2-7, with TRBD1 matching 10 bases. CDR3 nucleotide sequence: TGTGCCAGCAGCTTAACGGCCGGGACAGGGGTCTACGAGCAGTACTTC. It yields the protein CASSLTAGTGVYEQYF.